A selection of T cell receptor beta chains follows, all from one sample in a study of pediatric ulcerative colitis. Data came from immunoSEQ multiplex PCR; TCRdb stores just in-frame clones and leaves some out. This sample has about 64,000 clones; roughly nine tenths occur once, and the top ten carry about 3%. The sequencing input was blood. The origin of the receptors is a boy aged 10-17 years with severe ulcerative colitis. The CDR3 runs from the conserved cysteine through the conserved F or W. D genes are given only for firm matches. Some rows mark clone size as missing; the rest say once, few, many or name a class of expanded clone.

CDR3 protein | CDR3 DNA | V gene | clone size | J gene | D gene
CASSNLGGQVYGYTF | TGTGCCAGTTCAAACCTAGGGGGTCAGGTCTATGGCTACACCTTC | TRBV19 | few | TRBJ1-2 | -
CASRVLVNYEQYF | TGCGCCAGCAGGGTCCTAGTTAACTACGAGCAGTACTTC | TRBV5-1 | - | TRBJ2-7 | -
CASTRDYNEQFF | TGTGCCAGTACCAGAGATTACAATGAGCAGTTCTTC | TRBV19 | - | TRBJ2-1 | -
CSLTDRGRDTQYF | TGCAGCCTAACGGACAGGGGGAGAGATACGCAGTATTTT | TRBV29-1 | - | TRBJ2-3 | TRBD1
CASSFLGPDTEAFF | TGTGCCAGCAGCTTTCTGGGCCCCGACACTGAAGCTTTCTTT | TRBV7-9 | once | TRBJ1-1 | -
CASSQDRGGFYEQYF | TGCGCCAGCAGCCAAGATCGCGGGGGTTTCTACGAGCAGTACTTC | TRBV4-3 | - | TRBJ2-7 | TRBD2
CASSYWEGYEQYF | TGTGCCAGCAGTTACTGGGAGGGCTACGAGCAGTACTTC | TRBV6-5 | - | TRBJ2-7 | TRBD2
CASSLGWTEETQYF | TGTGCCAGCAGCTTGGGCTGGACGGAAGAGACCCAGTACTTC | TRBV5-6 | - | TRBJ2-5 | -
CASSPYLIISGGKETQYF | TGTGCCAGCAGCCCCTACCTTATTATTTCAGGGGGCAAAGAGACCCAGTACTTC | TRBV5-6 | - | TRBJ2-5 | TRBD1
CAISSLGDTEAFF | TGTGCCATCAGCTCTCTAGGGGACACTGAAGCTTTCTTT | TRBV10-3 | once | TRBJ1-1 | -
CASSLTGQGMETQYF | TGCGCCAGCAGCTTGACGGGACAGGGAATGGAGACCCAGTACTTC | TRBV5-1 | - | TRBJ2-5 | TRBD1
CASSRTSGFTDTQYF | TGTGCCAGCTCCCGGACTAGCGGGTTCACAGATACGCAGTATTTT | TRBV18 | - | TRBJ2-3 | TRBD2
CASNAPGGSLDTEAFF | TGTGCCAGTAATGCCCCAGGGGGCTCCCTGGACACTGAAGCTTTCTTT | TRBV19 | - | TRBJ1-1 | TRBD1
CASSEYGQAGGTKYNEQFF | TGTGCCAGCAGTGAATACGGTCAAGCGGGAGGAACAAAGTACAATGAGCAGTTCTTC | TRBV6-1 | - | TRBJ2-1 | TRBD2
CASPPSGTDEQFF | TGTGCCAGCCCCCCTAGCGGTACGGATGAGCAGTTCTTC | TRBV7-9 | - | TRBJ2-1 | TRBD2
CSVDTGFYTEAFF | TGCAGCGTTGATACTGGATTTTACACTGAAGCTTTCTTT | TRBV29-1 | - | TRBJ1-1 | -
CASSFFAYSRGDTEAFF | TGTGCCAGCAGCTTTTTTGCCTATTCCAGGGGGGACACTGAAGCTTTCTTT | TRBV7-9 | - | TRBJ1-1 | TRBD1
CASSIDINRNEQFF | TGTGCCAGTAGTATAGATATTAACCGGAATGAGCAGTTCTTC | TRBV19 | - | TRBJ2-1 | -
CASSFEAAYNEQFF | TGTGCCAGCAGTTTCGAGGCAGCCTACAATGAGCAGTTCTTC | TRBV27 | - | TRBJ2-1 | -
CASMPEWNTGELFF | TGTGCCAGCATGCCGGAGTGGAACACCGGGGAGCTGTTTTTT | TRBV27 | - | TRBJ2-2 | -
CASSATGTGNTEAFF | TGTGCCAGCAGCGCGACCGGGACAGGGAACACTGAAGCTTTCTTT | TRBV5-6 | - | TRBJ1-1 | TRBD1
CASSLGPTQESQETQYF | TGTGCCAGCAGCTTAGGGCCTACCCAGGAGAGCCAAGAGACCCAGTACTTC | TRBV7-9 | - | TRBJ2-5 | -